The clone carrying this T cell receptor beta chain was recorded a few times. Its antigen is unknown. Sequencing libraries made from TCR beta cDNA carried unique molecular identifiers. TCRdb re-called the PCR reads through MiXCR, storing one row per CDR3 protein. The sample records 750,000 to 950,000 distinct CDR3 sequences, approximately 53% being singletons. This CDR3 region has 15 residues. The germline gives CDR1 SGHTA, CDR2 FQGNSA. V shed 1 base and J shed 2 bases, with 11 bases lying between them. This record belongs to a study of post-analysis software for immune sequencing data. Study-level points and caveats: Five or six TRBV segments, TRBV5-6, TRBV5-1 and TRBV20-1 among them, were found more frequent in patients than controls. Significantly lower normalized Chao1 diversity was seen in multiple sclerosis patients than in controls. Batch-matched samples strongly co-clustered by F measure.

V is TRBV7-2 and J is TRBJ1-2; weak D call: TRBD1 (6 bases). The sequence derives from a girl aged 5-17 years with multiple sclerosis. Sequencing used blood. The CDR3 loop reads CASSLGTAGNYGYTF. The CDR3 coding sequence is TGTGCCAGCAGCTTAGGGACAGCTGGGAACTATGGCTACACCTTC. Supplemented by reference TRBV7-2 and TRBJ1-2, the full variable domain reads GAGVSQSPSNKVTEKGKDVELRCDPISGHTALYWYRQSLGQGLEFLIYFQGNSAPDKSGLPSDRFSAERTGGSVSTLTIQRTQQEDSAVYLCASSLGTAGNYGYTFGSGTRLTVV.